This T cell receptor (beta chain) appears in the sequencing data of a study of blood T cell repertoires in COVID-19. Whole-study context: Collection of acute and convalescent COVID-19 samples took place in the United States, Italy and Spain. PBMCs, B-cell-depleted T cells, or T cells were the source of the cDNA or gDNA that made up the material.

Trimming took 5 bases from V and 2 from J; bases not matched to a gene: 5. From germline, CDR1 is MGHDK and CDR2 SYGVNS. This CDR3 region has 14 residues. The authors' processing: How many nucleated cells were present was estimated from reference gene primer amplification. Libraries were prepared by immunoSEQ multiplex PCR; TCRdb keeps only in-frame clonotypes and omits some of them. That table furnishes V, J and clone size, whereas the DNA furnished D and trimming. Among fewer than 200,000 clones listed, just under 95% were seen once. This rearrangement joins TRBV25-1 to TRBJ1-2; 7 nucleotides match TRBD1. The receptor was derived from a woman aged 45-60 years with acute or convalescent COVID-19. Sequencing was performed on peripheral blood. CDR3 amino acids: CASSPTGANYGYTF. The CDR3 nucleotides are TGTGCCAGCAGTCCAACAGGGGCCAACTATGGCTACACCTTC.